This note documents a single T cell receptor beta chain sequence. This sample was included in a study of T cell changes during pregnancy in multiple sclerosis. The data were produced by immunoSEQ multiplex PCR, yet TCRdb's version contains in-frame clones alone and is incomplete. This sample yields around 99,000 clones, of which about nine tenths are seen a single time; 0.78% belongs to the top ten. V gave up 4 bases and J gave up 0 bases, with 15 bases separating them. CDR1 is SGHTA and CDR2 is FQGTGA in the germline V gene. The CDR3 has 16 residues. The clonotype comes from a female donor in good health, enrolled as a control in a pregnancy study. The material was peripheral blood, obtained in the third trimester of pregnancy. The genes are TRBV7-3 and TRBJ1-1; D is unresolved. The CDR3 loop reads CASSSPPTEMNTEAFF. The CDR3 DNA follows: TGTGCCAGCAGCTCCCCCCCGACTGAGATGAACACTGAAGCTTTCTTT.